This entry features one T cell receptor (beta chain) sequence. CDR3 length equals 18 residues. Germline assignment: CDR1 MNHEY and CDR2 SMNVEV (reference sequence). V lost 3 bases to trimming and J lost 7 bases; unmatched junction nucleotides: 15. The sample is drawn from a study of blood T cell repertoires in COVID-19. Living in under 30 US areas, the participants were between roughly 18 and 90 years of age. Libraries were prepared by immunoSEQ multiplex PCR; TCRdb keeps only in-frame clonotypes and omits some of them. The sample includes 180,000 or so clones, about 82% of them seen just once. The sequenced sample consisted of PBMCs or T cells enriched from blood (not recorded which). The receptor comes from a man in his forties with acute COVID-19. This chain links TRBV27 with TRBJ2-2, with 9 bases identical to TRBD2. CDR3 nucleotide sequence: TGTGCCAGCAGTTTCGGGGGGCTAGCGGGACGTTCGGGCGGGGAGCTGTTTTTT. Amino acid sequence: CASSFGGLAGRSGGELFF.